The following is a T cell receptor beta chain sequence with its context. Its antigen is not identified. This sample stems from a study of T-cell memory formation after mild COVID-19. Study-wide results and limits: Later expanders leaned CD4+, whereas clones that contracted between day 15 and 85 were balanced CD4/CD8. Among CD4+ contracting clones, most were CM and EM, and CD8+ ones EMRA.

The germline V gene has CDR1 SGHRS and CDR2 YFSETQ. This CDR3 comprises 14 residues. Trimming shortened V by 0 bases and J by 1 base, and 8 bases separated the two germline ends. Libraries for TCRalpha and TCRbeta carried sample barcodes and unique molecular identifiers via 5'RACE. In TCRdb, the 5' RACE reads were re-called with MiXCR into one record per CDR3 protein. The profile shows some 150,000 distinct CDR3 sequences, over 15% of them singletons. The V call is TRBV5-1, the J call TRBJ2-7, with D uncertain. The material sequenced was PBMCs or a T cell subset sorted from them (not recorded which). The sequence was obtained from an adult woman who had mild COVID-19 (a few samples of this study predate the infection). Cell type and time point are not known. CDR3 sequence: CASSLEAESYEQYF. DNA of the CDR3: TGCGCCAGCAGCTTGGAGGCGGAATCCTACGAGCAGTACTTC.